What follows describes a single TCR beta chain. Its target is not known. The germline V gene has CDR1 SGHDT and CDR2 YYEEEE. The J segment lost 7 bases and the V segment lost 4 bases, leaving 14 bases of the junction unmatched. CDR3 length equals 17 residues. Whereas donors were nominally healthy upon sampling, unrecorded immune exposures were probable. These data are taken from a study of cytomegalovirus exposure and HLA in healthy donors. About the study: Findings of an earlier analysis included around 120 million unique TCR beta sequences from 200 million or so T cells.

The PCR made use of 60 Vbeta and 13 Jbeta primers. Generated by immunoSEQ multiplex PCR, the TCRdb table keeps only in-frame clones and is missing some. The sample shows just over 150,000 clones, 82% of them seen only once. Broader study findings: The authors listed 180 or so TCR beta chains as cytomegalovirus-associated. Most of the TCR beta V segments (in an earlier analysis) were productive either about 87% or about 30% of the time.

The chain couples TRBV5-6 to TRBJ1-2, with 12 bases identical to TRBD1. The sequence came from a woman aged 50 to 65 in good health and CMV-seropositive. The sequencing sample was made of PBMCs. This chain's CDR3 is CASSPSWDRGPGGGYTF. The CDR3 region has the DNA TGTGCCAGCAGCCCCTCTTGGGACAGGGGGCCGGGCGGTGGCTACACCTTC.